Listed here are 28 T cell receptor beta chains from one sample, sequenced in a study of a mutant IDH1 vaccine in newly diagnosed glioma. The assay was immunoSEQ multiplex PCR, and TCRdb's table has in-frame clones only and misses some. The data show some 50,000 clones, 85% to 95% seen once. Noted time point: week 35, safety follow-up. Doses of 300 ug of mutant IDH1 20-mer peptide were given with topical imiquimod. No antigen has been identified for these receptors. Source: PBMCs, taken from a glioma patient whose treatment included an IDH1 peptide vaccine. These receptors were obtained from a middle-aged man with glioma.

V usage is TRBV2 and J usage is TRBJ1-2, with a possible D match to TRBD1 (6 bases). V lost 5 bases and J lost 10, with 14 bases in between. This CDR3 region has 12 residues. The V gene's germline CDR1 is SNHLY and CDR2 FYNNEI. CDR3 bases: TGTGCCAGCAGTACGGCCGGACAGTTCTACACCTTC. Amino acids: CASSTAGQFYTF. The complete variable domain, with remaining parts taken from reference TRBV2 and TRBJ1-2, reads EPEVTQTPSHQVTQMGQEVILRCVPISNHLYFYWYRQILGQKVEFLVSFYNNEISEKSEIFDDQFSVERPDGSNFTLKIRSTKLEDSAMYFCASSTAGQFYTFGSGTRLTVV.

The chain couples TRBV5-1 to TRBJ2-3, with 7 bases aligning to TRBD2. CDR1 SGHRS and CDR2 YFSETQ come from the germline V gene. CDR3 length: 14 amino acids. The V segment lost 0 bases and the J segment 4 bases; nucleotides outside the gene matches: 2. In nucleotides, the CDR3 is TGCGCCAGCAGCTTGGGGACTAGTTCAGATACGCAGTATTTT. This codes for CASSLGTSSDTQYF.

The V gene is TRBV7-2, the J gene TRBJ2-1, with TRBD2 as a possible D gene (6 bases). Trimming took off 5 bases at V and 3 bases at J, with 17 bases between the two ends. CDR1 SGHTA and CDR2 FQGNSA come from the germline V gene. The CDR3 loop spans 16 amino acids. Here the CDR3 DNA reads TGTGCCAGCAGCCCCCCGGGGGTCATCCGCTACAATGAGCAGTTCTTC. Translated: CASSPPGVIRYNEQFF.

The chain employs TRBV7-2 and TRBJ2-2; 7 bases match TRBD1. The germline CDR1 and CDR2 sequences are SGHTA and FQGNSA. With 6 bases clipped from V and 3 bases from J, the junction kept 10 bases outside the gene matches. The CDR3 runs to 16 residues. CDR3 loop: CASRDQGVLDTGELFF. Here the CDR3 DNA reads TGTGCCAGCAGAGATCAGGGGGTACTGGACACCGGGGAGCTGTTTTTT. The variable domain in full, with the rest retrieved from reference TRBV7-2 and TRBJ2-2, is GAGVSQSPSNKVTEKGKDVELRCDPISGHTALYWYRQSLGQGLEFLIYFQGNSAPDKSGLPSDRFSAERTGGSVSTLTIQRTQQEDSAVYLCASRDQGVLDTGELFFGEGSRLTVL.

The CDR3 loop reads CASNKYYEQYF. In nucleotides, the CDR3 is TGTGCCAGCAATAAGTATTACGAGCAGTACTTC. J is TRBJ2-7 and V is TRBV28; D not resolved. Germline CDR1 and CDR2: MDHEN and SYDVKM. The CDR3 has 11 amino acids. Trimming removed 7 bases at V and 4 bases at J, with 8 bases between.

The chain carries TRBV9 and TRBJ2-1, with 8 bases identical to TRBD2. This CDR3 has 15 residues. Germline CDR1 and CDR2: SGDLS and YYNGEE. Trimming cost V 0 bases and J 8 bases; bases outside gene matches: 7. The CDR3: CASSVDSGKGYEQFF. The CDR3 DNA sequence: TGTGCCAGCAGCGTAGATAGCGGGAAGGGTTATGAGCAGTTCTTC.

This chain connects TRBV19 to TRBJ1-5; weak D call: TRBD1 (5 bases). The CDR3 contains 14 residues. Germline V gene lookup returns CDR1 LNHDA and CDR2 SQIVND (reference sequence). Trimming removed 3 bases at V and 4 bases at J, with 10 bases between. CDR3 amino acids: CASSIRDFNQPQHF. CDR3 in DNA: TGTGCCAGTAGTATCCGGGACTTTAATCAGCCCCAGCATTTT.

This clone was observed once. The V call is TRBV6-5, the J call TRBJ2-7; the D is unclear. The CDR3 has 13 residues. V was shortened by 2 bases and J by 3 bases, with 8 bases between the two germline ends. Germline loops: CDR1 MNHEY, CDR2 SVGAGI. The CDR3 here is CASSYGRFYEQYF. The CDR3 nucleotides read TGTGCCAGCAGTTACGGACGGTTCTACGAGCAGTACTTC.

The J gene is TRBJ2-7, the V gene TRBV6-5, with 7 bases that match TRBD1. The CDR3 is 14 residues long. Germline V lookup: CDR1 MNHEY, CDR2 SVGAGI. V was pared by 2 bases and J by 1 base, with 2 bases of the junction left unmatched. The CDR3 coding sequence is TGTGCCAGCAGTTACGACAGGGCGTCCTACGAGCAGTACTTC. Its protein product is CASSYDRASYEQYF.

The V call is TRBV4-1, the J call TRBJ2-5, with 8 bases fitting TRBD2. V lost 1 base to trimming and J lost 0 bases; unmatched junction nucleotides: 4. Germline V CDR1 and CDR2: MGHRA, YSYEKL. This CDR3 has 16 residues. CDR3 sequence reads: CASSQVGSGDQETQYF. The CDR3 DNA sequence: TGCGCCAGCAGCCAAGTCGGTAGCGGGGACCAAGAGACCCAGTACTTC.

CDR3 DNA: TGTGCCAGCAGCGTAGGTGGCAGAAGGGGAACTGAAGCTTTCTTT. It encodes CASSVGGRRGTEAFF. The chain employs TRBV9 and TRBJ1-1, with D perhaps TRBD1 (5 bases). CDR1 and CDR2 (germline): SGDLS, YYNGEE. V was trimmed by 0 bases and J by 5 bases, leaving 14 bases between them. This CDR3 has 15 residues.

DNA for the CDR3: TGTGCCAGTAGTACAACCTACAGGGTGACGGGCAATCAGCCCCAGCATTTT. Translation: CASSTTYRVTGNQPQHF. The chain is built from TRBV19 and TRBJ1-5; D might be TRBD1 (6 bases). This CDR3 is built from 17 residues. Per germline, CDR1 LNHDA and CDR2 SQIVND (reference sequence). V was pared by 4 bases and J by 2 bases, with 18 bases between.

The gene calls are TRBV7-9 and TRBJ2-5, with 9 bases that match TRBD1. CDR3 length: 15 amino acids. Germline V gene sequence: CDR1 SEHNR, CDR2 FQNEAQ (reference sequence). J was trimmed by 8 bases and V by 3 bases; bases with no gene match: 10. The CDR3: CASSFRTGEEVTQYF. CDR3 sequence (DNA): TGTGCCAGCAGCTTTCGGACAGGGGAGGAGGTAACCCAGTACTTC.

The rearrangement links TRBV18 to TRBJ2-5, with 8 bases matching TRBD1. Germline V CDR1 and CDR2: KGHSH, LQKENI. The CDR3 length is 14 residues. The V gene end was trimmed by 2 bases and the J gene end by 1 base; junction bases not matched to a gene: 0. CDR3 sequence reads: CASSPTGGQETQYF. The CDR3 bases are TGTGCCAGCTCACCAACAGGGGGCCAAGAGACCCAGTACTTC.

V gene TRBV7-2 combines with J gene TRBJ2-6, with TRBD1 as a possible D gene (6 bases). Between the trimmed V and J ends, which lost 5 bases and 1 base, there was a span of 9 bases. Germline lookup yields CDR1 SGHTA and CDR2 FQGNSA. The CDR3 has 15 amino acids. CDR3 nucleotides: TGTGCCAGCAGCCAAACAGGGTCTGGGGCCAACGTCCTGACTTTC. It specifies CASSQTGSGANVLTF.

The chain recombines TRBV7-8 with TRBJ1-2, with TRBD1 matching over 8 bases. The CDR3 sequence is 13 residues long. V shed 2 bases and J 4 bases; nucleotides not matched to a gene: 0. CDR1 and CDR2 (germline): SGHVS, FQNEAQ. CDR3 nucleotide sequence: TGTGCCAGCAGCTTAACAGGGGGCTATGGCTACACCTTC. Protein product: CASSLTGGYGYTF.

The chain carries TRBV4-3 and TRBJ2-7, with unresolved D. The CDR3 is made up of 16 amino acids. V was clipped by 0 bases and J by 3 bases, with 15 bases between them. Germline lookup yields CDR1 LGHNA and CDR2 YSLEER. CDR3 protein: CASSQDAHSRSYEQYF. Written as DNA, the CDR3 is TGCGCCAGCAGCCAAGATGCTCACAGCCGAAGCTACGAGCAGTACTTC.

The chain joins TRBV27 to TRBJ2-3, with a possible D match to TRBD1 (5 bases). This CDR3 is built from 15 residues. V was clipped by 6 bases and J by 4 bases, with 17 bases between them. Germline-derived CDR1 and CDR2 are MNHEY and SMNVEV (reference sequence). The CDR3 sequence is CASSPQGLEADTQYF. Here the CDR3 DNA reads TGTGCCAGCAGCCCGCAGGGTTTGGAAGCAGATACGCAGTATTTT.

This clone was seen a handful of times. CDR3 region: CATSRKDRAYGYTF. DNA for the CDR3: TGTGCCACCAGCAGGAAAGACAGGGCCTATGGCTACACCTTC. This chain connects TRBV15 to TRBJ1-2, with 7 bases matching TRBD1. V lost 3 bases, J lost 4 bases, and 5 bases stayed unmatched. The CDR3 contains 14 residues. Germline V CDR1 and CDR2: LNHNV, YYDKDF (reference sequence). Using reference TRBV15 and TRBJ1-2 for the parts outside the CDR3, the full variable domain is DAMVIQNPRYQVTQFGKPVTLSCSQTLNHNVMYWYQQKSSQAPKLLFHYYDKDFNNEADTPDNFQSRRPNTSFCFLDIRSPGLGDTAMYLCATSRKDRAYGYTFGSGTRLTVV.

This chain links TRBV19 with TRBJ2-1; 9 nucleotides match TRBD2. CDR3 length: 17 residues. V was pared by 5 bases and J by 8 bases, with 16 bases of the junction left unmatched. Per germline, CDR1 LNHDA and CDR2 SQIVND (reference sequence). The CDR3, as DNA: TGTGCCAGTAGTTTAGGGATAGCGGGAGCTATCTGGGATGAGCAGTTCTTC. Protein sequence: CASSLGIAGAIWDEQFF.

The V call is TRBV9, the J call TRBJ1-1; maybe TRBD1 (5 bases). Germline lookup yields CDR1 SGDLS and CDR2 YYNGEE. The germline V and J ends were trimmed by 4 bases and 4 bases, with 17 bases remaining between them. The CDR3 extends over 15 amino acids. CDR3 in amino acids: CASSPLVGVGTEAFF. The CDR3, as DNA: TGTGCCAGCAGCCCATTGGTGGGGGTTGGCACTGAAGCTTTCTTT.

The CDR3 is CAWSVGQGAAYEQYF. As DNA, the CDR3 is TGTGCCTGGAGTGTGGGGCAGGGGGCCGCCTACGAGCAGTACTTC. The chain links TRBV30 to TRBJ2-7, with TRBD1 matching over 8 bases. The germline CDR1 and CDR2 sequences are GTSNPN and SVGIG (reference sequence). J was trimmed by 2 bases and V by 0 bases; bases with no gene match: 6. The CDR3 has 15 residues.

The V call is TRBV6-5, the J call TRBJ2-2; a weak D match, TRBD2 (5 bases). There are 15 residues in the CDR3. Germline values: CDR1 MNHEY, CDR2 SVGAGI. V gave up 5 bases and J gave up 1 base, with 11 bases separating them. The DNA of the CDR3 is TGTGCCAGCAGTCGGTGGGAGAGGAACACCGGGGAGCTGTTTTTT. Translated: CASSRWERNTGELFF.

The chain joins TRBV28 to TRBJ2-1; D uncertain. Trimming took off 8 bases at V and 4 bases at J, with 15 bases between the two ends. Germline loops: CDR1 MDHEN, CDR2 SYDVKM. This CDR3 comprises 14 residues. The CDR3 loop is CASLLSAGYNEQFF. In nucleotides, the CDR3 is TGTGCCAGCTTACTTTCGGCAGGATACAATGAGCAGTTCTTC.

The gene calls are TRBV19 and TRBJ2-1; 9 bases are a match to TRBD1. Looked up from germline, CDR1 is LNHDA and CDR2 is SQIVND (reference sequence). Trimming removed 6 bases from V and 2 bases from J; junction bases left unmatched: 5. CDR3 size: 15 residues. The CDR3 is CASRTDRGTYNEQFF. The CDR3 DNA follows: TGTGCCAGTAGGACTGACAGGGGGACCTACAATGAGCAGTTCTTC. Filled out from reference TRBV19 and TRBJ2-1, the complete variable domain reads DGGITQSPKYLFRKEGQNVTLSCEQNLNHDAMYWYRQDPGQGLRLIYYSQIVNDFQKGDIAEGYSVSREKKESFPLTVTSAQKNPTAFYLCASRTDRGTYNEQFFGPGTRLTVL.

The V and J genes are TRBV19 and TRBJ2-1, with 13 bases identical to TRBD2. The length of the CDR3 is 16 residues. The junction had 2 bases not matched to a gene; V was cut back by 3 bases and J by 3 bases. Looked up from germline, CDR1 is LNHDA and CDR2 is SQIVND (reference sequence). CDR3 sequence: CASSMGLAGRYNEQFF. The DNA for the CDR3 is TGTGCCAGTAGTATGGGACTAGCGGGACGCTACAATGAGCAGTTCTTC.

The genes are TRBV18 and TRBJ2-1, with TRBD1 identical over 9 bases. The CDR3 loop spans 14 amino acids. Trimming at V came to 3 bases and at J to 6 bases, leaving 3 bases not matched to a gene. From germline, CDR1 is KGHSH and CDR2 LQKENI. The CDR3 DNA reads TGTGCCAGCTCACCCGGGACAGGGTTCAATGAGCAGTTCTTC. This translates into CASSPGTGFNEQFF.

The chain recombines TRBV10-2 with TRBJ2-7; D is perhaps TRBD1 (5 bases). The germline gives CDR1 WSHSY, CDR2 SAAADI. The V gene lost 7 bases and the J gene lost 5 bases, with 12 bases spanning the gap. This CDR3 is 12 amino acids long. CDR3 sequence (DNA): TGCGCCAGCATGGGGCAGTCCGACGAGCAGTACTTC. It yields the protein CASMGQSDEQYF.